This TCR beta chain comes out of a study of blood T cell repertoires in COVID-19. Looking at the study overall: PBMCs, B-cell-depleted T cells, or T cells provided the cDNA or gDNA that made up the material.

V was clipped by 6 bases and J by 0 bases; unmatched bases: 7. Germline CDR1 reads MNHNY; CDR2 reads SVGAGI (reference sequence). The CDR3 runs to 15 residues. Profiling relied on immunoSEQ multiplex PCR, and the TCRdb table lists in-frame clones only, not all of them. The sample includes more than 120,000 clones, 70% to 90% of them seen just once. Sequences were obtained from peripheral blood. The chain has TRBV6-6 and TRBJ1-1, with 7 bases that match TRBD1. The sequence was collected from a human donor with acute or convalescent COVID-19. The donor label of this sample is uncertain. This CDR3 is CASRSTTGMNTEAFF. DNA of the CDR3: TGTGCCAGCAGGTCTACGACAGGGATGAACACTGAAGCTTTCTTT.